A selection of T cell receptor beta chains follows, all from one sample in a study of shared clonotypes between healthy human individuals. Generated by immunoSEQ multiplex PCR, the TCRdb table keeps only in-frame clones and is missing some. The sample consists of 2 million to 3 million clones, over 85% of them appearing once. Sequences were obtained from naive CD4+ T cells from PBMCs. The receptors shown here come from a man between 18 and 29 years old in good health. Some clones in this sample may be carry-over from other donors' samples. The CDR3 runs from the conserved cysteine through the conserved F or W. D genes are given only for firm matches. The listing skips clone size in some rows; elsewhere it reads once, few, many or a size class.

clone size: -; CDR3 length: 13; V gene: TRBV30; J gene: TRBJ2-3; D gene: TRBD2; CDR3 DNA: TGTGCGTCGGGGGGGTTCACCACAGATACGCAGTATTTT; CDR3 protein: CASGGFTTDTQYF
clone size: -; CDR3 length: 14; V gene: TRBV27; J gene: TRBJ1-1; D gene: -; CDR3 DNA: TGTGCCAGCAGTCTACTGGTGGGGGGCACTGAAGCTTTCTTT; CDR3 protein: CASSLLVGGTEAFF
clone size: -; CDR3 length: 14; V gene: TRBV5-5; J gene: TRBJ2-7; D gene: TRBD2; CDR3 DNA: TGTGCCAGCAGCCCGACTAGCGGCTCCTACGAGCAGTACTTC; CDR3 protein: CASSPTSGSYEQYF
clone size: -; CDR3 length: 14; V gene: TRBV29-1; J gene: TRBJ2-1; D gene: TRBD2; CDR3 DNA: TGCAGCGTTGCTGGGAAACTAGCGAACAATGAGCAGTTCTTC; CDR3 protein: CSVAGKLANNEQFF
clone size: -; CDR3 length: 13; V gene: TRBV7-2; J gene: TRBJ2-5; D gene: -; CDR3 DNA: TGTGCCAGCAGTCGGACAGTCCAAGAGACCCAGTACTTC; CDR3 protein: CASSRTVQETQYF
clone size: -; CDR3 length: 16; V gene: TRBV5-4; J gene: TRBJ2-7; D gene: TRBD2; CDR3 DNA: TGTGCCAGCAGCTTGGGGGCTAGCGGGGCCTCCTACGAGCAGTACTTC; CDR3 protein: CASSLGASGASYEQYF
clone size: -; CDR3 length: 15; V gene: TRBV28; J gene: TRBJ1-2; D gene: TRBD1; CDR3 DNA: TGTGCCAGCAGTTCCCCTGGGACAGGTCTTGAGGGCTACACCTTC; CDR3 protein: CASSSPGTGLEGYTF
clone size: -; CDR3 length: 13; V gene: TRBV9; J gene: TRBJ2-5; D gene: TRBD2; CDR3 DNA: TGTGCCAGCAGCGTCGGCGGGAGCGAGACCCAGTACTTC; CDR3 protein: CASSVGGSETQYF
clone size: once; CDR3 length: 14; V gene: TRBV2; J gene: TRBJ1-1; D gene: -; CDR3 DNA: TGTGCCAGCAGTGAATTGTGGAGCAACACTGAAGCTTTCTTT; CDR3 protein: CASSELWSNTEAFF
clone size: few; CDR3 length: 13; V gene: TRBV14; J gene: TRBJ1-5; D gene: -; CDR3 DNA: TGTGCCAGCAGCCAAACCTTAAACCAGCCCCAGCATTTT; CDR3 protein: CASSQTLNQPQHF
clone size: -; CDR3 length: 19; V gene: TRBV5-1; J gene: TRBJ2-7; D gene: TRBD2; CDR3 DNA: TGCGCCAGCAGCGCCGGTGTAGCGGGAGGCCTGTGGGGTACCTACGAGCAGTACTTC; CDR3 protein: CASSAGVAGGLWGTYEQYF
clone size: -; CDR3 length: 15; V gene: TRBV7-2; J gene: TRBJ2-7; D gene: TRBD1; CDR3 DNA: TGTGCCAGCAGCTTCGACAGGGTTCCCTCCTACGAGCAGTACTTC; CDR3 protein: CASSFDRVPSYEQYF
clone size: -; CDR3 length: 16; V gene: TRBV7-2; J gene: TRBJ2-2; D gene: -; CDR3 DNA: TGTGCCAGCAGCCCCCCAGGGGGGAGGGTCACCGGGGAGCTGTTTTTT; CDR3 protein: CASSPPGGRVTGELFF
clone size: -; CDR3 length: 14; V gene: TRBV6-6; J gene: TRBJ2-3; D gene: TRBD2; CDR3 DNA: TGTGCCAGCAGTTGGGGGGAGGGAAGCACCACGCAGTATTTT; CDR3 protein: CASSWGEGSTTQYF
clone size: -; CDR3 length: 16; V gene: TRBV6-1; J gene: TRBJ2-1; D gene: TRBD2; CDR3 DNA: TGTGCCAGCAGTGAAAGGGGACTAGCGGCCCCTACTTGGCAGTTCTTC; CDR3 protein: CASSERGLAAPTWQFF
clone size: -; CDR3 length: 15; V gene: TRBV7-9; J gene: TRBJ1-1; D gene: -; CDR3 DNA: TGTGCCAGCAGCTTCCCGTGGGGGATGAACACTGAAGCTTTCTTT; CDR3 protein: CASSFPWGMNTEAFF
clone size: -; CDR3 length: 14; V gene: TRBV11-2; J gene: TRBJ1-3; D gene: -; CDR3 DNA: TGTGCCAGCAGGCCGGGAGGGACTGGAAACACCATATATTTT; CDR3 protein: CASRPGGTGNTIYF
clone size: -; CDR3 length: 16; V gene: TRBV4-3; J gene: TRBJ2-4; D gene: TRBD1; CDR3 DNA: TGCGCCAGCAGCCAAGGGGTTGCGGGCAGGGGGAACATTCAGTACTTC; CDR3 protein: CASSQGVAGRGNIQYF
clone size: -; CDR3 length: 12; V gene: TRBV28; J gene: TRBJ2-3; D gene: -; CDR3 DNA: TGTGCCAGCCGACAGCGCACAGATACGCAGTATTTT; CDR3 protein: CASRQRTDTQYF
clone size: -; CDR3 length: 19; V gene: TRBV4-2; J gene: TRBJ2-4; D gene: TRBD2; CDR3 DNA: TGTGCCAGCAGCCAAAGGGATACTAGCGGGTTACTAGCCAAAAACATTCAGTACTTC; CDR3 protein: CASSQRDTSGLLAKNIQYF
clone size: once; CDR3 length: 18; V gene: TRBV4-1; J gene: TRBJ2-1; D gene: TRBD2; CDR3 DNA: TGCGCCAGCAGCCAAGTGGGACTAGCGGGAGGGCCGTTCAATGAGCAGTTCTTC; CDR3 protein: CASSQVGLAGGPFNEQFF
clone size: -; CDR3 length: 13; V gene: TRBV2; J gene: TRBJ1-1; D gene: TRBD1; CDR3 DNA: TGTGCCAGCAGGAGGGGGCAGGGCGCTGAAGCTTTCTTT; CDR3 protein: CASRRGQGAEAFF
clone size: once; CDR3 length: 15; V gene: TRBV5-1; J gene: TRBJ2-2; D gene: -; CDR3 DNA: TGCGCCAGCGGGATTCCTAGCGAAAACACCGGGGAGCTGTTTTTT; CDR3 protein: CASGIPSENTGELFF
clone size: once; CDR3 length: 18; V gene: TRBV28; J gene: TRBJ1-1; D gene: TRBD1; CDR3 DNA: TGTGCCAGCAGTTCGTTACCTGGGACAGGCAAGGGGAACACTGAAGCTTTCTTT; CDR3 protein: CASSSLPGTGKGNTEAFF
clone size: -; CDR3 length: 18; V gene: TRBV19; J gene: TRBJ2-4; D gene: -; CDR3 DNA: TGTGCCAGATTGGGGACCATGCCGCAGTGTTTAGCCAAAAACATTCAGTACTTC; CDR3 protein: CARLGTMPQCLAKNIQYF
clone size: once; CDR3 length: 13; V gene: TRBV5-1; J gene: TRBJ2-5; D gene: -; CDR3 DNA: TGCGCCAGCAGCAGACCAAGTCGGGAGACCCAGTACTTC; CDR3 protein: CASSRPSRETQYF
clone size: -; CDR3 length: 15; V gene: TRBV7-9; J gene: TRBJ1-4; D gene: -; CDR3 DNA: TGTGCCAGCAGCTTACCCGTAGCAACTAATGAAAAACTGTTTTTT; CDR3 protein: CASSLPVATNEKLFF
clone size: -; CDR3 length: 14; V gene: TRBV9; J gene: TRBJ1-5; D gene: -; CDR3 DNA: TGTGCCAGCAGCCACTCTGGGGGGGATCAGCCCCAGCATTTT; CDR3 protein: CASSHSGGDQPQHF
clone size: -; CDR3 length: 13; V gene: TRBV30; J gene: TRBJ1-1; D gene: -; CDR3 DNA: TGTGCCTGGAGTTGGGGTCGCCGGACGGAAGCTTTCTTT; CDR3 protein: CAWSWGRRTEAFF
clone size: -; CDR3 length: 11; V gene: TRBV11-3; J gene: TRBJ2-1; D gene: -; CDR3 DNA: TGTGCCAGCAGCATAGCAAATGAGCAGTTCTTC; CDR3 protein: CASSIANEQFF
clone size: -; CDR3 length: 18; V gene: TRBV10-3; J gene: TRBJ2-7; D gene: -; CDR3 DNA: TGTGCCATCACGCCAACGCTCCGTGGCAGCTTAACCCTCTACGAGCAGTACTTC; CDR3 protein: CAITPTLRGSLTLYEQYF
clone size: -; CDR3 length: 15; V gene: TRBV7-9; J gene: TRBJ2-2; D gene: -; CDR3 DNA: TGTGCCAGCAGCTTACGAACCGGGACCCCTGGGGAGCTGTTTTTT; CDR3 protein: CASSLRTGTPGELFF
clone size: -; CDR3 length: 14; V gene: TRBV4-1; J gene: TRBJ2-5; D gene: TRBD2; CDR3 DNA: TGCGCCAGCAGCCAAGGATCTAGCGGAGAGACCCAGTACTTC; CDR3 protein: CASSQGSSGETQYF
clone size: -; CDR3 length: 15; V gene: TRBV19; J gene: TRBJ2-7; D gene: TRBD2; CDR3 DNA: TGTGCCAGTAGCGTTACTAGCGTTGTGCCCTACGAGCAGTACTTC; CDR3 protein: CASSVTSVVPYEQYF
clone size: -; CDR3 length: 16; V gene: TRBV28; J gene: TRBJ2-1; D gene: -; CDR3 DNA: TGTGCCAGCAACCCCGGGGGCGAGAGCTCCTACAATGAGCAGTTCTTC; CDR3 protein: CASNPGGESSYNEQFF
clone size: -; CDR3 length: 17; V gene: TRBV28; J gene: TRBJ2-7; D gene: TRBD2; CDR3 DNA: TGTGCCAGCAGTTCGATGGGACTAGCGGGATCTTCCTACGAGCAGTACTTC; CDR3 protein: CASSSMGLAGSSYEQYF
clone size: -; CDR3 length: 17; V gene: TRBV27; J gene: TRBJ2-7; D gene: -; CDR3 DNA: TGTGCCAGCAGTTTCCGCCGCCCAGGGCCAGGGTCCTACGAGCAGTACTTC; CDR3 protein: CASSFRRPGPGSYEQYF
clone size: -; CDR3 length: 14; V gene: TRBV28; J gene: TRBJ2-7; D gene: -; CDR3 DNA: TGTGCCAGCAGTTTAACGTACCCCTCCTACGAGCAGTACTTC; CDR3 protein: CASSLTYPSYEQYF
clone size: once; CDR3 length: 16; V gene: TRBV28; J gene: TRBJ2-1; D gene: -; CDR3 DNA: TGTGCCAGCAGTCCGCGACCATCCGACTCCTACAATGAGCAGTTCTTC; CDR3 protein: CASSPRPSDSYNEQFF
clone size: -; CDR3 length: 13; V gene: TRBV18; J gene: TRBJ2-5; D gene: TRBD2; CDR3 DNA: TGTGCCAGCTCACCGGGACTAGCGGCGACCCAGTACTTC; CDR3 protein: CASSPGLAATQYF
clone size: -; CDR3 length: 18; V gene: TRBV10-3; J gene: TRBJ2-3; D gene: TRBD2; CDR3 DNA: TGTGCCATCAGTGAGTCAGGGGCTAGCGGGGCAAGCACAGATACGCAGTATTTT; CDR3 protein: CAISESGASGASTDTQYF
clone size: -; CDR3 length: 15; V gene: TRBV18; J gene: TRBJ2-6; D gene: -; CDR3 DNA: TGTGCCAGCTCCTTAGGGGCTCCGGGGGCCAACGTCCTGACTTTC; CDR3 protein: CASSLGAPGANVLTF
clone size: -; CDR3 length: 14; V gene: TRBV27; J gene: TRBJ2-7; D gene: -; CDR3 DNA: TGTGCCAGCAGTTCCCTCTATTCGGGCTACGAGCAGTACTTC; CDR3 protein: CASSSLYSGYEQYF
clone size: -; CDR3 length: 19; V gene: TRBV14; J gene: TRBJ1-2; D gene: -; CDR3 DNA: TGTGCCAGCAGCCAAGGCTTGGGGAAGCCCAGGGGAGCTAACTATGGCTACACCTTC; CDR3 protein: CASSQGLGKPRGANYGYTF
clone size: -; CDR3 length: 14; V gene: TRBV5-1; J gene: TRBJ1-6; D gene: -; CDR3 DNA: TGCGCCAGCAGCCCCCTCGGCGATAATTCACCCCTCCACTTT; CDR3 protein: CASSPLGDNSPLHF
clone size: -; CDR3 length: 14; V gene: TRBV6-6; J gene: TRBJ2-7; D gene: -; CDR3 DNA: TGTGCCAGCATTAGAGACGGAAGCTCCTACGAGCAGTACTTC; CDR3 protein: CASIRDGSSYEQYF
clone size: -; CDR3 length: 11; V gene: TRBV20-1; J gene: TRBJ2-1; D gene: -; CDR3 DNA: TGCAGTGCTCGTAGGGACAATGAGCAGTTCTTC; CDR3 protein: CSARRDNEQFF